Below are 22 T cell receptor beta chains sequenced from a single sample in a study of T-cell reconstitution after alpha-beta-depleted transplantation in children. Preparing the TCRbeta library involved the use of unique molecular identifiers. From the PCR reads, TCRdb called clonotypes with MiXCR, one entry per CDR3 protein. There are 640,000 or so distinct CDR3 sequences in the sample; 16% occur only once, and 0.9% to 1.2% lies in the top ten. Material: PBMCs from the stem cell graft donor, obtained from the stem cell graft. All receptors derive from a human donor who donated a stem cell graft to a child with acute myeloid leukemia.

Many counts were recorded for this clonotype. In nucleotides, the CDR3 is TGCAGTGCTCCGAGGGGGGCAGGGCAAGGCTACACCTTC. Its translation is CSAPRGAGQGYTF. The V call is TRBV20-1, the J call TRBJ1-2, with D possibly being TRBD1 (6 bases). Germline CDR1 reads DFQATT; CDR2 reads SNEGSKA (reference sequence). The CDR3 has 13 amino acids. Trimming pared 5 bases from V and 8 bases from J, leaving 18 bases between.

This clonotype was observed at least ten times. This chain joins TRBV7-2 and TRBJ2-7; TRBD2 matches 9 bases. CDR3 length: 17 amino acids. Germline lookup yields CDR1 SGHTA and CDR2 FQGNSA. V lost 2 bases to trimming and J lost 3 bases; unmatched junction nucleotides: 11. In DNA, the CDR3 is TGTGCCAGCAGCTTATCCGCTAGCGGGGCGTCCCTCTACGAGCAGTACTTC. Translating it yields CASSLSASGASLYEQYF.

Ten or more counts support this clonotype. Germline is not matched at one junction end, which may reflect a read error. This chain uses TRBV20-1 with TRBJ1-1; no reliable D call. This CDR3 region has 14 residues. Per the germline V gene, CDR1 is DFQATT and CDR2 is SNEGSKA (reference sequence). The CDR3 DNA sequence: TGCAGTGCCAGAGATTATCCCCTAGGAACTGAAGCTTTCTTT. It is translated as CSARDYPLGTEAFF.

The chain couples TRBV5-1 to TRBJ2-2; possibly TRBD1 or TRBD2 for D (7 bases each). Germline V gene lookup returns CDR1 SGHRS and CDR2 YFSETQ. Trimming pared 4 bases from V and 6 bases from J, leaving 13 bases between. The CDR3 has 14 amino acids. CDR3 in amino acids: CASSREGAAGELFF. CDR3 nucleotide sequence: TGCGCCAGCAGCAGGGAGGGGGCCGCCGGGGAGCTGTTTTTT.

This clonotype was observed many times. The rearrangement joins TRBV5-1 to TRBJ2-3; D possibly uses TRBD1 or TRBD2 (5 bases each). The V gene lost 0 bases and the J gene lost 0 bases, with 11 bases spanning the gap. CDR1 SGHRS and CDR2 YFSETQ come from the germline V gene. This CDR3 has 16 amino acids. The CDR3 DNA reads as TGCGCCAGCAGCTTGGACGGGACGCGAAGCACAGATACGCAGTATTTT. Amino acid sequence: CASSLDGTRSTDTQYF. Full variable domain (missing parts from reference TRBV5-1 and TRBJ2-3): KAGVTQTPRYLIKTRGQQVTLSCSPISGHRSVSWYQQTPGQGLQFLFEYFSETQRNKGNFPGRFSGRQFSNSRSEMNVSTLELGDSALYLCASSLDGTRSTDTQYFGPGTRLTVL.

This clonotype came up many times. J is TRBJ2-1 and V is TRBV6-1; 11 bases fit TRBD1. V was pared by 5 bases and J by 6 bases, with 9 bases of the junction left unmatched. Germline-derived CDR1 and CDR2 are MNHNS and SASEGT. This CDR3 has 16 amino acids. CDR3 region: CASSRRTGGEINEQFF. CDR3 in DNA: TGTGCCAGCAGTCGGAGGACAGGGGGCGAGATCAATGAGCAGTTCTTC.

V is TRBV4-1 and J is TRBJ1-1; a possible D gene is TRBD1 (6 bases). CDR1 and CDR2 (germline): MGHRA, YSYEKL. The CDR3 contains 15 residues. Trimming shortened V by 3 bases and J by 5 bases, and 16 bases separated the two germline ends. In DNA, the CDR3 is TGCGCCAGCAGCCAGGAGTACAGGGTGGCAACTGAAGCTTTCTTT. It encodes CASSQEYRVATEAFF.

This chain connects TRBV11-3 to TRBJ2-5; 12 nucleotides agree with TRBD1. The CDR3 sequence is 15 residues long. Germline CDR1 SGHNT, CDR2 YENEEA. The J segment lost 4 bases and the V segment lost 5 bases, leaving 5 bases of the junction unmatched. CDR3 bases: TGTGCCAGCAGCGTGGGACAGGGGGCTACAGAGACCCAGTACTTC. Its translation is CASSVGQGATETQYF.

The rearrangement uses TRBV5-1 and TRBJ2-2, with D tentatively TRBD1 (6 bases). The CDR3 contains 17 residues. Germline CDR1 and CDR2: SGHRS and YFSETQ. Trimming took off 0 bases at V and 3 bases at J, with 15 bases between the two ends. The CDR3: CASSLADSLLYTGELFF. The DNA for the CDR3 is TGCGCCAGCAGCTTGGCGGACAGCTTGCTTTACACCGGGGAGCTGTTTTTT.

This clonotype occurred many times. This chain uses TRBV20-1 with TRBJ2-1; D gene unclear. V was pared by 3 bases and J by 0 bases, with 3 bases between. This CDR3 contains 12 residues. Germline lookup yields CDR1 DFQATT and CDR2 SNEGSKA (reference sequence). CDR3 in amino acids: CSASPSYNEQFF. The CDR3 DNA follows: TGCAGTGCTAGCCCCTCCTACAATGAGCAGTTCTTC.

The chain joins TRBV7-9 to TRBJ2-7, with D tentatively TRBD1 (7 bases). Per the germline V gene, CDR1 is SEHNR and CDR2 is FQNEAQ (reference sequence). Trimming shortened V by 5 bases and J by 3 bases, and 11 bases separated the two germline ends. CDR3 length: 13 residues. The CDR3 DNA is TGTGCCAGCAGCCAGGGGGGAGACTACGAGCAGTACGTC. It encodes CASSQGGDYEQYV.

This chain connects TRBV11-2 to TRBJ1-3; D gene uncertain. The CDR3 consists of 13 residues. In germline, CDR1 is SGHAT, CDR2 FQNNGV. Between the trimmed V and J ends, which lost 1 base and 6 bases, there was a span of 7 bases. CDR3 nucleotide sequence: TGTGCCAGCAGCTTAGTGGCCACAAACACCATATATTTT. Its protein is CASSLVATNTIYF. The variable domain in full, completed from reference TRBV11-2 and TRBJ1-3, reads EAGVAQSPRYKIIEKRQSVAFWCNPISGHATLYWYQQILGQGPKLLIQFQNNGVVDDSQLPKDRFSAERLKGVDSTLKIQPAKLEDSAVYLCASSLVATNTIYFGEGSWLTVV.

The chain couples TRBV7-9 to TRBJ2-4; 7 nucleotides agree with TRBD2. Germline V gene lookup returns CDR1 SEHNR and CDR2 FQNEAQ (reference sequence). The J segment lost 8 bases and the V segment lost 5 bases, leaving 6 bases of the junction unmatched. This CDR3 has 13 residues. The CDR3 nucleotides read TGTGCCAGCAGCCCAGGGAGGGAAGACATTCAGTACTTC. As protein: CASSPGREDIQYF.

The V call is TRBV11-2, the J call TRBJ2-1, with D possibly being TRBD1 or TRBD2 (5 bases each). Trimming shortened V by 0 bases and J by 12 bases, and 9 bases separated the two germline ends. The CDR3 consists of 12 residues. Germline-derived CDR1 and CDR2 are SGHAT and FQNNGV. The CDR3 here is CASSLDFGAQFF. CDR3 DNA sequence: TGTGCCAGCAGCTTAGACTTCGGGGCGCAGTTCTTC.

There are many counts of this clonotype. V and J are TRBV7-2 and TRBJ2-1; the D gene could be TRBD1 or TRBD2 (5 bases each). Germline V gives CDR1 SGHTA, CDR2 FQGNSA. V was shortened by 0 bases and J by 9 bases, with 9 bases between the two germline ends. CDR3 length: 13 residues. The CDR3 here is CASSLARESEQFF. The CDR3 nucleotides are TGTGCCAGCAGCTTAGCCAGGGAGAGTGAGCAGTTCTTC.

V gene TRBV5-1 combines with J gene TRBJ2-5, with 8 bases identical to TRBD1. Trimming removed 7 bases from V and 6 bases from J; junction bases left unmatched: 8. Germline assignment: CDR1 SGHRS and CDR2 YFSETQ. The CDR3 has 13 amino acids. CDR3 amino acids: CASRQTGEQTQYF. The CDR3 DNA follows: TGCGCCAGCCGACAGACAGGGGAACAGACCCAGTACTTC.

The table lists this clonotype with a few counts. The V and J genes are TRBV9 and TRBJ1-5; D gene unclear. The V end lost 4 bases, the J end lost 5 bases, and 16 bases lay between the germline ends. CDR1 is SGDLS, CDR2 YYNGEE, per germline. The CDR3 runs 15 residues. The CDR3 spells CASSPRPGGDQPQHF. In DNA, the CDR3 is TGTGCCAGCAGCCCCCGGCCAGGCGGAGATCAGCCCCAGCATTTT.

There are many counts of this clonotype. This sequence joins TRBV7-2 and TRBJ2-1; D gene ambiguous. V dropped 2 bases and J dropped 2 bases, with 10 bases sitting between them. The CDR3 is made up of 15 amino acids. Looked up from germline, CDR1 is SGHTA and CDR2 is FQGNSA. Here the CDR3 DNA reads TGTGCCAGCAGCTTACGTGGTTCTACCTACAATGAGCAGTTCTTC. Residues: CASSLRGSTYNEQFF.

Turning to this clonotype: An end of the junction differs from the germline gene, which may be a read error. This chain joins TRBV30 and TRBJ1-2; D is ambiguous. The CDR3 consists of 12 residues. The germline V gene encodes CDR1 GTSNPN and CDR2 SVGIG (reference sequence). The CDR3 protein is CAWSVLREPPLF. The CDR3 nucleotides read TGTGCCTGGAGTGTACTCCGGGAGCCGCCACTGTTC.

The chain is built from TRBV7-9 and TRBJ1-5; D gene unclear. The V gene's germline CDR1 is SEHNR and CDR2 FQNEAQ (reference sequence). This CDR3 is built from 15 residues. The ends were cut back, 1 base at V and 1 base at J, with 8 bases in the middle. CDR3 sequence: CASSLGGISNQPQHF. Written as DNA, the CDR3 is TGTGCCAGCAGCTTAGGAGGGATAAGCAATCAGCCCCAGCATTTT.

This clonotype was recorded many times. The V call is TRBV5-6, the J call TRBJ2-7, with D perhaps TRBD1 (6 bases). The CDR3 sequence is 14 residues long. Trimming shortened V by 5 bases and J by 0 bases, and 12 bases separated the two germline ends. Germline V gene sequence: CDR1 SGHDT, CDR2 YYEEEE. CDR3: CASRPTGFSYEQYF. The CDR3 DNA sequence: TGTGCCAGCAGACCTACAGGGTTCTCCTACGAGCAGTACTTC.

This clonotype was observed a few times. The V gene is TRBV27, the J gene TRBJ1-2, with D possibly matching TRBD1 (6 bases). Germline V gene sequence: CDR1 MNHEY, CDR2 SMNVEV (reference sequence). CDR3 length equals 14 residues. Deletions cut 2 bases from V and 4 bases from J, with 11 bases between. Here the CDR3 DNA reads TGTGCCAGCAGTTTAAACAGGGCCACCTATGGCTACACCTTC. Residues: CASSLNRATYGYTF.